This is a list of T cell receptor beta chains from one sample in a study of T cell repertoires in cytomegalovirus infection. From the reads, TCRdb called clonotypes with MiXCR, one entry per CDR3 protein. The table has 450,000 to 650,000 distinct CDR3 sequences, roughly 43% seen once. Their antigen targets remain unknown. The sample in question was cultured PBMCs, obtained from culture after CMV antigen stimulation. Source of these receptors: a human donor in good health (CMV status not recorded). Some clones in this sample may be carry-over from other donors' samples. CDR3s include the opening cysteine and the closing phenylalanine or tryptophan. The D gene is left open where the match is weak. The size of a clone is reported for some rows only, either as once, few or many, or as a class for expanded clones.

clone_size j_call v_call d_call cdr3_aa cdr3_nt
- TRBJ2-4 TRBV5-1 TRBD1 CASSFGTVIAKNIQYF TGCGCCAGCAGCTTTGGGACAGTGATAGCCAAAAACATTCAGTACTTC
- TRBJ2-7 TRBV5-1 TRBD1 CASSLVGTGVGEQYF TGCGCCAGCAGCTTGGTCGGGACAGGGGTTGGCGAGCAGTACTTC
- TRBJ1-6 TRBV19 - CASRLWGAGDSPLHF TGTGCCAGTAGACTGTGGGGCGCCGGCGATTCACCCCTCCACTTT
few TRBJ2-3 TRBV7-8 TRBD2 CASSLNRLAGASTDTQYF TGTGCCAGCAGCTTAAACAGACTAGCGGGGGCTAGCACAGATACGCAGTATTTT
- TRBJ2-2 TRBV7-2 TRBD2 CASSQGLAGGDTGELFF TGTGCCAGCAGCCAGGGACTAGCGGGAGGAGACACCGGGGAGCTGTTTTTT
few TRBJ2-3 TRBV12-3/TRBV12-4 - CASSFGPSTDTQYF TGTGCCAGCAGTTTCGGTCCTAGCACAGATACGCAGTATTTT
- TRBJ2-4 TRBV18 TRBD1 CASSRDRLAKNIQYF TGTGCCAGCTCCCGGGACAGGCTAGCCAAAAACATTCAGTACTTC
- TRBJ2-2 TRBV20-1 - CSALPSRTGELFF TGCAGTGCCCTCCCGTCCAGGACCGGGGAGCTGTTTTTT
few TRBJ2-3 TRBV20-1 - CSARDLSKGSTDTQYF TGCAGTGCTAGAGATCTGTCCAAAGGATCGACAGATACGCAGTATTTT
- TRBJ1-1 TRBV12-3/TRBV12-4 - CASSSREAFF TGTGCCAGCAGTTCCAGGGAAGCTTTCTTT
few TRBJ1-2 TRBV25-1 - CASTDDYGYTF TGTGCCAGCACGGACGATTACGGCTACACCTTC
few TRBJ1-6 TRBV12-3/TRBV12-4 TRBD1 CASSPGQSSPLHF TGTGCCAGCAGCCCGGGACAGTCTTCACCCCTCCACTTT
once TRBJ1-5 TRBV5-1 - CASSSSTSSSNQPQHF TGCGCCAGCAGCTCCTCGACCTCCTCTAGCAATCAGCCCCAGCATTTT
few TRBJ2-3 TRBV7-9 - CASSTGLIAQYF TGTGCCAGCAGCACCGGGCTGATCGCCCAGTATTTT
- TRBJ2-7 TRBV11-1 TRBD2 CASSLGSGVPYEQYF TGTGCCAGCAGCTTGGGGAGCGGGGTTCCCTACGAGCAGTACTTC
- TRBJ1-1 TRBV27 - CASSPRRSMNTEAFF TGTGCCAGCAGTCCTAGGAGGAGCATGAACACTGAAGCTTTCTTT
- TRBJ2-1 TRBV7-2 TRBD2 CASSLGLDSYNEQFF TGTGCCAGCAGCTTGGGACTAGACTCCTACAATGAGCAGTTCTTC
- TRBJ1-1 TRBV7-8 - CASRYRGSDTEAFF TGTGCCAGCAGGTATAGGGGGTCGGACACTGAAGCTTTCTTT
- TRBJ2-7 TRBV28 - CASRALYLGEQYF TGTGCCAGCAGGGCCCTCTACCTGGGCGAGCAGTACTTC
few TRBJ1-5 TRBV12-3/TRBV12-4 TRBD1 CASSQGAYNQPQHF TGTGCCAGCTCACAGGGGGCATATAATCAGCCCCAGCATTTT
few TRBJ2-2 TRBV19 TRBD2 CATGTSGGIDTGELFF TGTGCCACCGGCACTAGCGGGGGGATCGACACCGGGGAGCTGTTTTTT
- TRBJ2-1 TRBV20-1 - CSARIRGGSSYNEQFF TGCAGTGCCAGGATTCGTGGGGGCAGCTCCTACAATGAGCAGTTCTTC
few TRBJ2-3 TRBV7-2 - CASSQSGTREYF TGTGCCAGCAGCCAATCCGGGACTCGGGAGTATTTT
- TRBJ1-1 TRBV6-8 - CASSYSPTWNTEAFF TGTGCCAGCAGTTACTCCCCCACATGGAACACTGAAGCTTTCTTT
- TRBJ1-5 TRBV20-1 - CSGQQGSRQPQHF TGCAGTGGGCAACAGGGATCTCGACAGCCCCAGCATTTT
- TRBJ1-2 TRBV4-3 - CASSQDYRTYGYTF TGCGCCAGCAGCCAAGATTACAGGACGTATGGCTACACCTTC
few TRBJ2-3 TRBV12-3/TRBV12-4 - CASSLRGTYNTDTQYF TGTGCCAGCAGTCTCCGAGGGACTTACAACACAGATACGCAGTATTTT
many TRBJ2-3 TRBV7-8 - CASSLRAFSTDTQYF TGTGCCAGCAGCTTGAGAGCCTTCTCCACAGATACGCAGTATTTT
many TRBJ2-2 TRBV7-2 - CASSRDKNTGELFF TGTGCCAGCAGCCGGGACAAGAACACCGGGGAGCTGTTTTTT
few TRBJ2-2 TRBV10-3 TRBD2 CAISRLAGETGELFF TGTGCCATCAGCCGACTAGCGGGAGAGACCGGGGAGCTGTTTTTT
- TRBJ1-5 TRBV6-6 - CASALGGSGNQPHHF TGTGCCAGCGCGTTGGGAGGGAGTGGCAATCAGCCCCATCATTTT
- TRBJ1-2 TRBV12-3/TRBV12-4 - CASKPGRINYGYTF TGTGCCAGCAAACCGGGACGGATCAACTATGGCTACACCTTC
- TRBJ2-3 TRBV4-2 - CASSQVGNGAEGTQYF TGTGCCAGCAGCCAAGTTGGTAATGGGGCAGAGGGTACGCAGTATTTT